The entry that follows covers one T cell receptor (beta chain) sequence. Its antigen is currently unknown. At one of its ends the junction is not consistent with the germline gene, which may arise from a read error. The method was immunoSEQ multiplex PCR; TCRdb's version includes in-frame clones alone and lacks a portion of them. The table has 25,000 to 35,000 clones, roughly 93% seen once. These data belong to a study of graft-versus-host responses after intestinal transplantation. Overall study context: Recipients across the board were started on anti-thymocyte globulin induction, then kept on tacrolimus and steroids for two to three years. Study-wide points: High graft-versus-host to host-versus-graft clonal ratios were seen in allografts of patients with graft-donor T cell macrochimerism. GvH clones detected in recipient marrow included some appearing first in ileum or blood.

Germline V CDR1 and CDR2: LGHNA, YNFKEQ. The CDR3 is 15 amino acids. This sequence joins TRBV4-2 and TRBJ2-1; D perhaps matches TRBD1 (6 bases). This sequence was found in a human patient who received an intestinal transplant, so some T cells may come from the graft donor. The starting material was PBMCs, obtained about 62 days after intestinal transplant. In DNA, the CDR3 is TGTGCCAGCAGCCAAGGGACAGCTACCTATAATGAGCAGTTCTTC. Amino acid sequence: CASSQGTATYNEQFF.